A selection of T cell receptor beta chains follows, all from one sample in a study of T cells in Graves' hyperthyroidism and ophthalmopathy. TCRdb independently ran MiXCR on the multiplex PCR reads; one entry per CDR3 protein. The data show about 540,000 distinct CDR3 sequences, just over 45% seen once. Sequenced: peripheral blood or thyroid tissue (not recorded which). Receptors originate from a woman younger than 30 with Graves' hyperthyroidism. The CDR3 runs from the conserved cysteine through the conserved F or W. D genes are given only for firm matches. Expanded clones get a size class; other rows say once, few or many, or leave the size out.

j_call: TRBJ2-7
clone_size: NA
d_call: NA
v_call: TRBV2
cdr3_nt: TGTGCTGGCCCGGGACACAGCTCCTACGAGCAGTACTTC
cdr3_aa: CAGPGHSSYEQYF

j_call: TRBJ1-6
clone_size: NA
d_call: TRBD1
v_call: TRBV7-9
cdr3_nt: TGTGCCAGCAGCTTGGGTTTCGGACAGGGGAATTCACCCCTCCACTTT
cdr3_aa: CASSLGFGQGNSPLHF

j_call: TRBJ1-5
clone_size: few
d_call: NA
v_call: TRBV2
cdr3_nt: TGTGCCACCTACTTCGGGGGCAATCAGCCCCAGCATTTT
cdr3_aa: CATYFGGNQPQHF

j_call: TRBJ2-5
clone_size: NA
d_call: TRBD1
v_call: TRBV12-3/TRBV12-4
cdr3_nt: TGTGCCAGCAGTTTAGGGACAGGGTGGAAAGAGACCCAGTACTTC
cdr3_aa: CASSLGTGWKETQYF

j_call: TRBJ2-7
clone_size: many
d_call: NA
v_call: TRBV10-3
cdr3_nt: TGTGCCATCAGTGTCGGGGACAAGGACGAGCAGTACTTC
cdr3_aa: CAISVGDKDEQYF

j_call: TRBJ2-6
clone_size: few
d_call: TRBD2
v_call: TRBV19
cdr3_nt: TGTGCCAGTAGTGTCACCGGGACTAGCGGCTCTGGGGCCAACGTCCTGACTTTC
cdr3_aa: CASSVTGTSGSGANVLTF

j_call: TRBJ1-3
clone_size: few
d_call: NA
v_call: TRBV10-1
cdr3_nt: TGCGCCAGCAGTGAAGACACGAGCTCTGGAAACACCATATATTTT
cdr3_aa: CASSEDTSSGNTIYF

j_call: TRBJ1-6
clone_size: NA
d_call: NA
v_call: TRBV10-3
cdr3_nt: TGTGCCATAGGCCGTGACACCATATATTATAATTCACCCCTCCACTTT
cdr3_aa: CAIGRDTIYYNSPLHF

j_call: TRBJ1-1
clone_size: many
d_call: NA
v_call: TRBV5-1
cdr3_nt: TGCGCCAGCAGCTTGGAAGGGGCTGCTGAAGCTTTCTTT
cdr3_aa: CASSLEGAAEAFF

j_call: TRBJ1-5
clone_size: NA
d_call: NA
v_call: TRBV24-1
cdr3_nt: TGTGCCACCAGTAGTATAAGTACGGGTGATCAGCCCCAGCATTTT
cdr3_aa: CATSSISTGDQPQHF

j_call: TRBJ2-2
clone_size: NA
d_call: NA
v_call: TRBV20-1
cdr3_nt: TGCAGTGCGGACGGACAGTCCGAGGAGCTGTTTTTT
cdr3_aa: CSADGQSEELFF

j_call: TRBJ2-7
clone_size: once
d_call: TRBD2
v_call: TRBV5-1
cdr3_nt: TGCGCCAGCAGCTTAGAGCGGGGCCTCTACGAGCAGTACTTC
cdr3_aa: CASSLERGLYEQYF

j_call: TRBJ1-5
clone_size: many
d_call: NA
v_call: TRBV20-1
cdr3_nt: TGCAGTGCTAGCTGGGATAGCAATCAGCCCCAGCATTTT
cdr3_aa: CSASWDSNQPQHF

j_call: TRBJ1-5
clone_size: few
d_call: NA
v_call: TRBV5-1
cdr3_nt: TGCGCCAGCAGCCCTCCGGGGAACGACGGGAGCAATCAGCCCCAGCATTTT
cdr3_aa: CASSPPGNDGSNQPQHF

j_call: TRBJ1-1
clone_size: many
d_call: NA
v_call: TRBV10-3
cdr3_nt: TGTGCCATCAGTGAGTCACGGGGGATGAACACTGAAGCTTTCTTT
cdr3_aa: CAISESRGMNTEAFF

j_call: TRBJ2-7
clone_size: many
d_call: TRBD2
v_call: TRBV2
cdr3_nt: TGTGCCAGCAGTTGGACTAGCGATAATTCCTACGAGCAGTACTTC
cdr3_aa: CASSWTSDNSYEQYF

j_call: TRBJ1-2
clone_size: NA
d_call: NA
v_call: TRBV5-1
cdr3_nt: TGCGCCAGCAGCTCGGTGGCAGACGGCTACACCTTC
cdr3_aa: CASSSVADGYTF

j_call: TRBJ1-3
clone_size: many
d_call: TRBD1
v_call: TRBV7-9
cdr3_nt: TGTGCCACCCGGACAGGGCGAGGAAACACCATATATTTT
cdr3_aa: CATRTGRGNTIYF

j_call: TRBJ2-1
clone_size: NA
d_call: TRBD2
v_call: TRBV6-4
cdr3_nt: TGTGCCAGCAGTGTGGGACTAGCGGGAGACAATGAGCAGTTCTTC
cdr3_aa: CASSVGLAGDNEQFF

j_call: TRBJ1-2
clone_size: NA
d_call: NA
v_call: TRBV7-9
cdr3_nt: TGTGCCAGCAGCCGTACGACAGCTAACTATGGCTACACCTTC
cdr3_aa: CASSRTTANYGYTF

j_call: TRBJ2-7
clone_size: NA
d_call: TRBD2
v_call: TRBV5-1
cdr3_nt: TGCGCCAGCAGCTTGGCGACTATAGCGGGAGGGCCTTCCTACGAGCAGTACTTC
cdr3_aa: CASSLATIAGGPSYEQYF

j_call: TRBJ1-5
clone_size: NA
d_call: TRBD1
v_call: TRBV29-1
cdr3_nt: TGCAGCGTTTTGACAGGGGGCAATCAGCCCCAGCATTTT
cdr3_aa: CSVLTGGNQPQHF

j_call: TRBJ2-5
clone_size: many
d_call: NA
v_call: TRBV13
cdr3_nt: TGTGCCAGCAGCTTAGGGTGGGACACCGAGACCCAGTACTTC
cdr3_aa: CASSLGWDTETQYF

j_call: TRBJ1-2
clone_size: many
d_call: TRBD1
v_call: TRBV6-5
cdr3_nt: TGTGCCAGCAGCCCCGGACAGGGGGTTGGCTACACCTTC
cdr3_aa: CASSPGQGVGYTF

j_call: TRBJ1-1
clone_size: NA
d_call: TRBD1
v_call: TRBV2
cdr3_nt: TGTGCCAACGCCGGGACAGCGGATGAAGCTTTCTTT
cdr3_aa: CANAGTADEAFF

j_call: TRBJ2-7
clone_size: NA
d_call: NA
v_call: TRBV7-1
cdr3_nt: TGTGCCAGCAGCTCGGGAGCTACCCCAAATGACGAGCAGTACTTC
cdr3_aa: CASSSGATPNDEQYF

j_call: TRBJ1-5
clone_size: NA
d_call: NA
v_call: TRBV7-2
cdr3_nt: TGTGCCAGCAGCCTAACAGGGATTAATCAGCCCCAGCATTTT
cdr3_aa: CASSLTGINQPQHF

j_call: TRBJ1-1
clone_size: NA
d_call: NA
v_call: TRBV10-1
cdr3_nt: TGCGCCAGTAGTATCCCCCAGGGGCAGAACACTGAAGCTTTCTTT
cdr3_aa: CASSIPQGQNTEAFF

j_call: TRBJ2-5
clone_size: NA
d_call: NA
v_call: TRBV7-8
cdr3_nt: TGTGCCAGCAGCCCACAGGACTTACAAGAGACCCAGTACTTC
cdr3_aa: CASSPQDLQETQYF

j_call: TRBJ1-2
clone_size: NA
d_call: TRBD1
v_call: TRBV29-1
cdr3_nt: TGCAGCGTTGAAGAGCTTATGCGGGACAGGGTCGAAAGCTACACCTTC
cdr3_aa: CSVEELMRDRVESYTF

j_call: TRBJ1-4
clone_size: NA
d_call: NA
v_call: TRBV7-3
cdr3_nt: TGCGCCAGCAGCCAAGATCCGGGCAGGGTCCCAAAACTGTTTTTT
cdr3_aa: CASSQDPGRVPKLFF

j_call: TRBJ2-7
clone_size: few
d_call: NA
v_call: TRBV29-1
cdr3_nt: TGCAGCGTTGAAACCCCCCGAGGTTGGAGCTCCTACGAGCAGTACTTC
cdr3_aa: CSVETPRGWSSYEQYF

j_call: TRBJ2-5
clone_size: many
d_call: TRBD2
v_call: TRBV10-3
cdr3_nt: TGTGCCTCGGGACTAGCGGGAGAAAGGGCCGAGACCCAGTACTTC
cdr3_aa: CASGLAGERAETQYF

j_call: TRBJ2-7
clone_size: NA
d_call: TRBD2
v_call: TRBV7-4
cdr3_nt: TGTGCCAGCAGCCAAGGTCCGGGACTAGCGTTTGGCGAGCAGTACTTC
cdr3_aa: CASSQGPGLAFGEQYF

j_call: TRBJ1-4
clone_size: few
d_call: TRBD1
v_call: TRBV5-4
cdr3_nt: TGTGCCAGCAGCTTGGGGACAGGGCAGGGAGAAAAACTGTTTTTT
cdr3_aa: CASSLGTGQGEKLFF

j_call: TRBJ1-5
clone_size: many
d_call: TRBD1
v_call: TRBV2
cdr3_nt: TGTGCCAGCAGTGTCGGGACAGCCACAGGGTTTCAGCCCCAGCATTTT
cdr3_aa: CASSVGTATGFQPQHF

j_call: TRBJ2-2
clone_size: NA
d_call: NA
v_call: TRBV5-1
cdr3_nt: TGCGCCAGCAGCTTATTAGCGGTCGCGAACACCGGGGAGCTGTTTTTT
cdr3_aa: CASSLLAVANTGELFF

j_call: TRBJ1-2
clone_size: NA
d_call: NA
v_call: TRBV10-3
cdr3_nt: TGTGCCATCAGTGGCGGAGCTAACTATGGCTACACCTTC
cdr3_aa: CAISGGANYGYTF

j_call: TRBJ2-5
clone_size: NA
d_call: TRBD2
v_call: TRBV9
cdr3_nt: TGTGCCAGCTCACCTCCGACTAGCGACCAAGAGACCCAGTACTTC
cdr3_aa: CASSPPTSDQETQYF

j_call: TRBJ1-2
clone_size: NA
d_call: TRBD1
v_call: TRBV25-1
cdr3_nt: TGTGCCAGCAGTGCTCCAGGGGGTGCCGATGGCTACACCTTC
cdr3_aa: CASSAPGGADGYTF

j_call: TRBJ2-7
clone_size: few
d_call: NA
v_call: TRBV12-3/TRBV12-4
cdr3_nt: TGTGCCAGCAGTTTGAGCTACGCGGCCTACGAGCAGTACTTC
cdr3_aa: CASSLSYAAYEQYF

j_call: TRBJ2-7
clone_size: once
d_call: NA
v_call: TRBV6-1
cdr3_nt: TGTGCCAGCCCCACGAGGCACTACGAGCAGTACTTC
cdr3_aa: CASPTRHYEQYF

j_call: TRBJ2-7
clone_size: few
d_call: NA
v_call: TRBV7-9
cdr3_nt: TGTGCCAGCAGCTTGGGCACTCGAAGGGAGTACTTC
cdr3_aa: CASSLGTRREYF

j_call: TRBJ1-2
clone_size: NA
d_call: NA
v_call: TRBV7-2
cdr3_nt: TGTGCCAGCAGCTTACGGCCTGTGTCCGTGCAGGAATCTAAGGCTAACTACGGCTACACCTTC
cdr3_aa: CASSLRPVSVQESKANYGYTF

j_call: TRBJ1-1
clone_size: NA
d_call: NA
v_call: TRBV6-5
cdr3_nt: TGTGCCAGCAGTTACTCGATTGGCATGAACACTGAAGCTTTCTTT
cdr3_aa: CASSYSIGMNTEAFF

j_call: TRBJ1-6
clone_size: NA
d_call: TRBD1
v_call: TRBV6-5
cdr3_nt: TGTGCCATCAGTTACTCGACAGGGGTAAGCTCACCCCTCCACTTT
cdr3_aa: CAISYSTGVSSPLHF

j_call: TRBJ1-5
clone_size: few
d_call: NA
v_call: TRBV11-2
cdr3_nt: TGTGCCAGCAGATACACAGCTTTAGGCGATCAGCCCCAGCATTTT
cdr3_aa: CASRYTALGDQPQHF

j_call: TRBJ2-7
clone_size: few
d_call: NA
v_call: TRBV2
cdr3_nt: TGTGCCAGCAGTTTCCGTCCCGGCGAGCAGTACTTC
cdr3_aa: CASSFRPGEQYF

j_call: TRBJ1-4
clone_size: few
d_call: TRBD1
v_call: TRBV12-3/TRBV12-4
cdr3_nt: TGTGCCAGCAGCGACAGGGTGGCTGAAAAACTGTTTTTT
cdr3_aa: CASSDRVAEKLFF

j_call: TRBJ1-1
clone_size: NA
d_call: NA
v_call: TRBV20-1
cdr3_nt: TGCAGTGAAGTACACCGGGGCTCCCTGACTGCTTTCTTT
cdr3_aa: CSEVHRGSLTAFF

j_call: TRBJ2-7
clone_size: few
d_call: TRBD2
v_call: TRBV9
cdr3_nt: TGTGCCAGCAGCGAGAGCGGGAGTGACTACGAGCAGTACTTC
cdr3_aa: CASSESGSDYEQYF

j_call: TRBJ2-7
clone_size: NA
d_call: TRBD2
v_call: TRBV20-1
cdr3_nt: TGCAGTGCTAGGGGAGGGGTTGGTGGTCTAGCGGGAGTTCGGGCCAGCGAGCAGTACTTC
cdr3_aa: CSARGGVGGLAGVRASEQYF

j_call: TRBJ2-7
clone_size: NA
d_call: TRBD2
v_call: TRBV7-9
cdr3_nt: TGTGCCAGCAGATCCATAGCGGGAGGGGTACGTGGCAAGCAGTACTTC
cdr3_aa: CASRSIAGGVRGKQYF